These 2 T cell receptor beta chains came from one sample sequenced in a study of T cells in Graves' hyperthyroidism and ophthalmopathy. RNA transcripts were the template for amplifying TCR beta CDR3 regions. The HTBI primer set served for first-round RT-PCR of the TCR CDR3. TCRdb independently ran MiXCR on the multiplex PCR reads; one entry per CDR3 protein. The sample has about 200,000 distinct CDR3 sequences; around 16% are singletons. Sequenced input: blood. The receptors were gathered from a man in his forties or fifties with Graves' hyperthyroidism.

This clonotype was counted at least ten times. The gene calls are TRBV2 and TRBJ2-7, with 7 bases aligning to TRBD1. V dropped 6 bases and J dropped 2; count of bases not matched to a gene: 7. Germline V gene data show CDR1 as SNHLY and CDR2 as FYNNEI. The CDR3 spans 14 residues. The DNA of the CDR3 is TGTGCCAGCAGGGCCGGGACAGAGCCCTACGAGCAGTACTTC. It encodes CASRAGTEPYEQYF.

The V call is TRBV11-2, the J call TRBJ2-7; 7 bases are shared with TRBD2. V lost 2 bases to trimming and J lost 2 bases; unmatched junction nucleotides: 6. Germline V gene data show CDR1 as SGHAT and CDR2 as FQNNGV. The CDR3 loop spans 15 amino acids. CDR3 in amino acids: CASSLRASGTYEQYF. The CDR3 region has the DNA TGTGCCAGCAGCTTACGGGCTAGCGGTACCTACGAGCAGTACTTC.